The clone carrying this T cell receptor beta chain was seen just once. The antigen is undetermined. The data were taken from a study of blood T cells in healthy people across ages. Whole-study results and caveats: Estimates of total diversity, which came from one million sequenced T cells, were considered to be underestimates. Observed TCR beta diversity per million T cells went down as age went up. This fall followed a roughly linear course with age. In long-lived donors, naive CD4+ cell counts and diversity exceeded those of aged donors.

The donors, aged roughly 6 to 90, were healthy Caucasians from Russia. Sample-barcoded 5' priming and a J-beta primer mix drove a second PCR of roughly 6 to 12 cycles. A single record per CDR3 protein comes from TCRdb applying MiXCR to the 5' RACE reads. There are 780,000 or so distinct CDR3 sequences in the sample; around three fifths occur only once, and about 26% lies in the top ten. The CDR3 runs to 11 residues. V was cut by 3 bases and J by 9 bases, with 9 bases left in between. Sequenced: blood. The chain couples TRBV12-3 or TRBV12-4 to TRBJ2-7; a weak D match, TRBD1 (5 bases). The receptor's source is a man aged 40-49 years in good health. The CDR3 DNA reads TGTGCCAGCAGTTTGCTCCAGGGGCAGTACTTC. This gives the protein CASSLLQGQYF.